The 24 T cell receptor beta chains below come from one sample, sequenced in a study of cytomegalovirus exposure and HLA in healthy donors. Researchers ran the PCR with 60 Vbeta and 13 Jbeta primers. The assay was immunoSEQ multiplex PCR, and TCRdb's table has in-frame clones only and misses some. The table shows about 77,000 clones, with about 80% occurring only once. Sequencing input: PBMCs. These receptors were obtained from a man aged 40-50 years in good health and CMV-seronegative.

This chain connects TRBV11-2 to TRBJ1-1, with 7 bases matching TRBD1. V was clipped by 1 base and J by 4 bases; unmatched bases: 6. The CDR3 consists of 15 residues. Germline loops: CDR1 SGHAT, CDR2 FQNNGV. Here the CDR3 reads CASSLVGQAGTEAFF. In DNA, the CDR3 is TGTGCCAGCAGCTTAGTAGGACAGGCGGGCACTGAAGCTTTCTTT.

This clone was found once. V usage is TRBV7-6 and J usage is TRBJ1-3, with D hard to call. V lost 2 bases to trimming and J lost 0 bases, with 8 bases between them. Per the germline V gene, CDR1 is SGHVS and CDR2 is FNYEAQ. The CDR3 has 15 amino acids. CDR3 sequence reads: CASSLSRSSGNTIYF. In DNA form, the CDR3 reads TGTGCCAGCAGCTTAAGCCGATCCTCTGGAAACACCATATATTTT.

V is TRBV7-9 and J is TRBJ2-5; possibly TRBD2 for D (6 bases). Germline CDR1 SEHNR, CDR2 FQNEAQ (reference sequence). Trimming took 6 bases from V and 7 from J, leaving 18 bases between them. This CDR3 comprises 14 residues. Here the CDR3 reads CASRPGPGEGTQYF. The CDR3 nucleotides read TGTGCCAGCAGGCCAGGGCCGGGAGAGGGGACCCAGTACTTC.

V usage is TRBV7-3 and J usage is TRBJ2-1; D remains unclear. There are 13 residues in the CDR3. The germline V gene has CDR1 SGHTA and CDR2 FQGTGA. The germline V and J ends were trimmed by 4 bases and 8 bases, with 12 bases remaining between them. The CDR3: CASSSMYPDEQFF. For the CDR3, the DNA is TGTGCCAGCAGCTCCATGTATCCGGATGAGCAGTTCTTC.

This clone was observed a handful of times. The chain has TRBV5-4 and TRBJ2-7; 12 nucleotides line up with TRBD2. This CDR3 has 14 amino acids. CDR1 and CDR2 from the germline V gene are SGHNT and YYREEE (reference sequence). V lost 4 bases, J lost 7 bases, and 6 bases stayed unmatched. CDR3 sequence: CASSLGLAGWEQYF. For the CDR3, the DNA is TGTGCCAGCAGCCTCGGACTAGCGGGGTGGGAGCAGTACTTC.

The chain combines TRBV6-1 with TRBJ2-3; 9 bases agree with TRBD1. The germline V gene has CDR1 MNHNS and CDR2 SASEGT. The CDR3 has 15 amino acids. The V segment lost 6 bases and the J segment 3 bases; nucleotides outside the gene matches: 7. The DNA of the CDR3 is TGTGCCAGCAGGTCAGACAGGGGGAATACAGATACGCAGTATTTT. This sequence encodes CASRSDRGNTDTQYF.

Only a few counts were recorded for this clone. This rearrangement joins TRBV6-6 to TRBJ2-1; 8 bases map to TRBD2. The V gene's germline CDR1 is MNHNY and CDR2 SVGAGI (reference sequence). Trimming at V came to 3 bases and at J to 4 bases, leaving 5 bases not matched to a gene. This CDR3 comprises 15 residues. The CDR3 DNA sequence: TGTGCCAGCAGTTATACGGGACTAGATTACAATGAGCAGTTCTTC. Amino acids: CASSYTGLDYNEQFF.

This clone was seen only once. The V and J genes are TRBV5-4 and TRBJ2-5, with D maybe TRBD2 (5 bases). CDR3 length: 16 residues. The ends were cut back, 2 bases at V and 1 base at J, with 15 bases in the middle. The V gene's germline CDR1 is SGHNT and CDR2 YYREEE (reference sequence). This CDR3 is CASSFGLLTSQETQYF. The CDR3 bases are TGTGCCAGCAGCTTTGGACTGCTGACCTCCCAAGAGACCCAGTACTTC.

The chain carries TRBV29-1 and TRBJ2-2, with 12 positions matching TRBD1. This CDR3 is 17 amino acids long. Germline V lookup: CDR1 SQVTM, CDR2 ANQGSEA. V dropped 6 bases and J dropped 8; count of bases not matched to a gene: 16. The CDR3 reads CSVKPPPGQGAAGELFF. The CDR3 nucleotides read TGCAGCGTAAAACCGCCACCGGGACAGGGGGCGGCTGGGGAGCTGTTTTTT.

This clone was seen a single time. The chain recombines TRBV5-4 with TRBJ1-1; 7 positions match TRBD1. The CDR3 length is 15 residues. Per the germline V gene, CDR1 is SGHNT and CDR2 is YYREEE (reference sequence). The V gene end was trimmed by 4 bases and the J gene end by 5 bases; junction bases not matched to a gene: 11. Here the CDR3 DNA reads TGTGCCAGCAGCCGAACGACAGGGAGAGGAACTGAAGCTTTCTTT. Translating gives CASSRTTGRGTEAFF.

Here the CDR3 DNA reads TGTGCCAGCTTGATCCAGACAGGGGCAGTTGAAAAACTGTTTTTT. Amino acid sequence: CASLIQTGAVEKLFF. This rearrangement joins TRBV6-1 to TRBJ1-4; 8 bases are shared with TRBD1. V lost 8 bases to trimming and J lost 7 bases; unmatched junction nucleotides: 12. Germline assignment: CDR1 MNHNS and CDR2 SASEGT. The CDR3 totals 15 residues.

The V gene is TRBV7-2, the J gene TRBJ2-1; TRBD2 is a possible D gene (6 bases). This CDR3 spans 15 amino acids. Trimming left V 5 bases short and J 9 bases short, with 20 bases between. Germline V gene sequence: CDR1 SGHTA, CDR2 FQGNSA. The CDR3 loop reads CASSNRRLRESEQFF. The CDR3 nucleotides are TGTGCCAGCAGCAACCGACGACTCCGGGAGAGTGAGCAGTTCTTC.

The V gene is TRBV2, the J gene TRBJ2-1; TRBD1 aligns across 10 bases. Germline V lookup: CDR1 SNHLY, CDR2 FYNNEI. The CDR3 totals 14 residues. Trimming removed 9 bases from V and 5 bases from J; junction bases left unmatched: 7. CDR3 residues: CASPPGQGHNEQFF. The CDR3 DNA reads TGTGCCAGTCCCCCGGGACAGGGGCACAATGAGCAGTTCTTC.

The chain has TRBV28 and TRBJ2-5; a possible D gene is TRBD2 (5 bases). This CDR3 region has 13 residues. Trimming left V 2 bases short and J 2 bases short, with 6 bases between. Germline-derived CDR1 and CDR2 are MDHEN and SYDVKM. CDR3 DNA sequence: TGTGCCAGCAGTTTAGGAGGACAAGAGACCCAGTACTTC. This codes for CASSLGGQETQYF. Full variable domain (missing parts from reference TRBV28 and TRBJ2-5): DVKVTQSSRYLVKRTGEKVFLECVQDMDHENMFWYRQDPGLGLRLIYFSYDVKMKEKGDIPEGYSVSREKKERFSLILESASTNQTSMYLCASSLGGQETQYFGPGTRLLVL.

This chain joins TRBV7-9 and TRBJ1-1; D is unresolved. This CDR3 has 15 amino acids. V was trimmed by 1 base and J by 1 base, leaving 10 bases between them. The germline V gene has CDR1 SEHNR and CDR2 FQNEAQ (reference sequence). Here the CDR3 reads CASSLGPRGNTEAFF. As DNA, the CDR3 is TGTGCCAGCAGCTTAGGACCTAGAGGGAACACTGAAGCTTTCTTT.

The sample holds a few counts of this clone. The chain combines TRBV10-3 with TRBJ1-1, with D unclear. There are 14 residues in the CDR3. The ends were cut back, 0 bases at V and 11 bases at J, with 16 bases in the middle. Germline V gene sequence: CDR1 ENHRY, CDR2 SYGVKD. CDR3 nucleotide sequence: TGTGCCATCAGTGAGTCTGGACTCCCTGGTGGGGCTTTCTTT. Protein product: CAISESGLPGGAFF.

This clone was seen once. The chain employs TRBV30 and TRBJ1-5; D is perhaps TRBD1 (5 bases). CDR3 length: 13 residues. The V end was cut by 1 base, the J end by 7 bases, with 11 bases between. Germline V gives CDR1 GTSNPN, CDR2 SVGIG (reference sequence). CDR3 amino acids: CAWSASGAQPQHF. DNA for the CDR3: TGTGCCTGGAGTGCCTCTGGGGCACAGCCCCAGCATTTT.

The V and J genes are TRBV29-1 and TRBJ2-1; D is undetermined. V was cut by 4 bases and J by 0 bases, with 13 bases left in between. Germline assignment: CDR1 SQVTM and CDR2 ANQGSEA. The CDR3 length is 15 residues. The CDR3 region has the DNA TGCAGCGTTGTACTCTCAGGTAACTCCTACAATGAGCAGTTCTTC. Translated: CSVVLSGNSYNEQFF.

The genes are TRBV5-1 and TRBJ1-1; 8 bases match TRBD1. The CDR3 totals 14 residues. Germline lookup yields CDR1 SGHRS and CDR2 YFSETQ. Germline trimming cut 5 bases from V and 5 bases from J; bases unmatched to any gene: 8. The CDR3 reads CASSQSQGGTEAFF. CDR3 coding DNA: TGCGCCAGCAGTCAGTCACAGGGGGGGACTGAAGCTTTCTTT.

The J gene is TRBJ2-1, the V gene TRBV6-5; 7 bases are a match to TRBD1. The CDR3 has 15 residues. Germline V lookup: CDR1 MNHEY, CDR2 SVGAGI. The trim removed 3 bases at V and 4 bases at J, leaving 6 bases unmatched. In DNA, the CDR3 is TGTGCCAGCAGTTATTGGGCAGGGGGTTACAATGAGCAGTTCTTC. It specifies CASSYWAGGYNEQFF.

The J gene is TRBJ2-7, the V gene TRBV9; 9 bases map to TRBD1. Germline loops: CDR1 SGDLS, CDR2 YYNGEE. The CDR3 consists of 15 residues. The ends lost 0 bases at V and 4 bases at J; junction bases unmatched: 5. The CDR3 region is CASSVAGQGSYEQYF. CDR3 sequence (DNA): TGTGCCAGCAGCGTAGCTGGACAGGGGTCATACGAGCAGTACTTC.

V usage is TRBV4-3 and J usage is TRBJ2-5; TRBD1 agrees at 9 bases. V dropped 3 bases and J dropped 5; count of bases not matched to a gene: 16. From germline, CDR1 is LGHNA and CDR2 YSLEER. This CDR3 has 18 amino acids. The CDR3: CASSQGQGGGPRVETQYF. In nucleotides, the CDR3 is TGCGCCAGCAGCCAGGGACAGGGCGGGGGACCAAGAGTGGAGACCCAGTACTTC.

The rearrangement links TRBV30 to TRBJ2-1; 12 bases are a match to TRBD2. The V and J ends lost 4 bases and 4 bases, in that order; junction bases with no gene match: 5. The germline CDR1 and CDR2 sequences are GTSNPN and SVGIG (reference sequence). This CDR3 has 15 amino acids. The CDR3, as DNA: TGTGCCTGGACCAGACTAGCGGGGGCGTACAATGAGCAGTTCTTC. It is translated as CAWTRLAGAYNEQFF.

V gene TRBV6-5 combines with J gene TRBJ1-3; D not resolved. The length of the CDR3 is 13 residues. Germline V gives CDR1 MNHEY, CDR2 SVGAGI. V lost 6 bases to trimming and J lost 4 bases, with 10 bases between them. Here the CDR3 reads CASSLASGNTIYF. The DNA of the CDR3 is TGTGCCAGCAGCCTGGCTTCGGGAAACACCATATATTTT.